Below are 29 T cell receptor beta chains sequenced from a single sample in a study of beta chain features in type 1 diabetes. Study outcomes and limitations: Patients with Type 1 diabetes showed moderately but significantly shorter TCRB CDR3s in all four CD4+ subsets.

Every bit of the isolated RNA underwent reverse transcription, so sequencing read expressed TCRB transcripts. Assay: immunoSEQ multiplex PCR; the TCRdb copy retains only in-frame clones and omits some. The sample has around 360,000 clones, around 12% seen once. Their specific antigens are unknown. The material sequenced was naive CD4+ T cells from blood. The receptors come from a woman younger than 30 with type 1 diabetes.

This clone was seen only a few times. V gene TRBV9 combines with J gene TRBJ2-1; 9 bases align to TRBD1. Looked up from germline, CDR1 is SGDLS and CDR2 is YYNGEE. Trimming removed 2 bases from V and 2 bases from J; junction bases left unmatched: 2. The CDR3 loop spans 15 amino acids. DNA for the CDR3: TGTGCCAGCAGCGTTGACAGGGGGACCTACAATGAGCAGTTCTTC. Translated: CASSVDRGTYNEQFF. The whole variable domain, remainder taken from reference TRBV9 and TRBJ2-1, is DSGVTQTPKHLITATGQRVTLRCSPRSGDLSVYWYQQSLDQGLQFLIQYYNGEERAKGNILERFSAQQFPDLHSELNLSSLELGDSALYFCASSVDRGTYNEQFFGPGTRLTVL.

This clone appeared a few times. The CDR3 nucleotides are TGTGCCAGCAGCGCCCTAGCGGGGGGCGTTTCCTACAATGAGCAGTTCTTC. This codes for CASSALAGGVSYNEQFF. The rearrangement uses TRBV9 and TRBJ2-1, with 11 bases that match TRBD2. In germline, CDR1 is SGDLS, CDR2 YYNGEE. CDR3 size: 17 residues. The J segment lost 1 base and the V segment lost 3 bases, leaving 6 bases of the junction unmatched. The full variable domain, its missing parts supplied by reference TRBV9 and TRBJ2-1, is DSGVTQTPKHLITATGQRVTLRCSPRSGDLSVYWYQQSLDQGLQFLIQYYNGEERAKGNILERFSAQQFPDLHSELNLSSLELGDSALYFCASSALAGGVSYNEQFFGPGTRLTVL.

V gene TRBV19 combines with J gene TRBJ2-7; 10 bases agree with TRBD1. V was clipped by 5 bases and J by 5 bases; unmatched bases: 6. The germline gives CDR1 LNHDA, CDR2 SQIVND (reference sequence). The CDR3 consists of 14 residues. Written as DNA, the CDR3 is TGTGCCAGTAGTGACGACAGGGGGCGCAACGAGCAGTACTTC. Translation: CASSDDRGRNEQYF.

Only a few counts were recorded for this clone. CDR3 region: CASSEAQGSYEQYF. The CDR3 DNA is TGTGCCAGCAGTGAAGCCCAGGGCTCCTACGAGCAGTACTTC. The chain is built from TRBV2 and TRBJ2-7; D is perhaps TRBD1 (5 bases). V was clipped by 0 bases and J by 0 bases, with 6 bases between them. The CDR3 sequence is 14 residues long. In germline, CDR1 is SNHLY, CDR2 FYNNEI.

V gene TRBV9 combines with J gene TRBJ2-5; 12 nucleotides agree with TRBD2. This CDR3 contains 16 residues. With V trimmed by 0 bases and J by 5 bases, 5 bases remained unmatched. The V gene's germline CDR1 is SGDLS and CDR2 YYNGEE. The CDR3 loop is CASSVGLAGVGETQYF. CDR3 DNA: TGTGCCAGCAGCGTAGGACTAGCGGGAGTAGGGGAGACCCAGTACTTC.

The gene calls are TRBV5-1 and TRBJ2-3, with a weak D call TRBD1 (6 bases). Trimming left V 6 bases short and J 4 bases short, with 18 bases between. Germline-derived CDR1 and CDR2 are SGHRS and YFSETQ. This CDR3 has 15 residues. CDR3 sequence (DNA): TGCGCCAGCAACAGGGAAAGGACGGAGCCAGATACGCAGTATTTT. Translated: CASNRERTEPDTQYF.

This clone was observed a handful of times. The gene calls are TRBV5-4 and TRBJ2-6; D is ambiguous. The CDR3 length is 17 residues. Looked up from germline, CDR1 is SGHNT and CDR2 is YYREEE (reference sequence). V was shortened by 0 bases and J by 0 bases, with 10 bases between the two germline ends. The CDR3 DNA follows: TGTGCCAGCAGCTTGGAGACACCAAACTCTGGGGCCAACGTCCTGACTTTC. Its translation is CASSLETPNSGANVLTF.

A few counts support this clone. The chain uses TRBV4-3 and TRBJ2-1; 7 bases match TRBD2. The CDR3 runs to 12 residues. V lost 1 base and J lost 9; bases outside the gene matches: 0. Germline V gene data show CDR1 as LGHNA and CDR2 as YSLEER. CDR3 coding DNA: TGCGCCAGCAGCCAAGGGGAGGGTGAGCAGTTCTTC. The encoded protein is CASSQGEGEQFF.

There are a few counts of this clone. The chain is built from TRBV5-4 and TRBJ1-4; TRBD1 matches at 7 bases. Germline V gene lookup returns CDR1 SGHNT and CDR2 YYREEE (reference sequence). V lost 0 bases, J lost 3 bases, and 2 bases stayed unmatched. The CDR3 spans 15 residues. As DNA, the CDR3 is TGTGCCAGCAGCTTGGGTGGGACAGCTAATGAAAAACTGTTTTTT. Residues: CASSLGGTANEKLFF.

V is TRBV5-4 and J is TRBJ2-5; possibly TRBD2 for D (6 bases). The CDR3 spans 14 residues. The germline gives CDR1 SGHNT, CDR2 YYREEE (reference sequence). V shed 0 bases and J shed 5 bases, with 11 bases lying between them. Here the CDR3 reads CASSLGGARETQYF. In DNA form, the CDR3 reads TGTGCCAGCAGCTTGGGCGGGGCTCGGGAGACCCAGTACTTC.

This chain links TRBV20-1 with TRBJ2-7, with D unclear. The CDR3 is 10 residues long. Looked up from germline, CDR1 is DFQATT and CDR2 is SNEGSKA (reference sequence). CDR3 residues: CSATDYEQYF. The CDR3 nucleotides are TGCAGCGCAACAGACTACGAGCAGTACTTC.

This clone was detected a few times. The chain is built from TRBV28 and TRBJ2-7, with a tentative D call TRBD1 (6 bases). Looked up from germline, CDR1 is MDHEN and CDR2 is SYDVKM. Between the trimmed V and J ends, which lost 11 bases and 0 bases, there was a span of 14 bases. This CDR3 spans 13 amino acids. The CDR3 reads CASQQGSSYEQYF. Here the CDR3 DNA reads TGTGCCTCCCAACAGGGCTCCTCCTACGAGCAGTACTTC. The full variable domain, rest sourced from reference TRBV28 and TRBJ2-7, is DVKVTQSSRYLVKRTGEKVFLECVQDMDHENMFWYRQDPGLGLRLIYFSYDVKMKEKGDIPEGYSVSREKKERFSLILESASTNQTSMYLCASQQGSSYEQYFGPGTRLTVT.

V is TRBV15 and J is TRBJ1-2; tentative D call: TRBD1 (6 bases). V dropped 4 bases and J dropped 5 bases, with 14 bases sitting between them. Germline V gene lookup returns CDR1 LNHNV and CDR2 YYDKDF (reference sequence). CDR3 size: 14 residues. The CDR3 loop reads CATSTEGGLYGYTF. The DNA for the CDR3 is TGTGCCACCAGCACCGAAGGGGGACTATATGGCTACACCTTC.

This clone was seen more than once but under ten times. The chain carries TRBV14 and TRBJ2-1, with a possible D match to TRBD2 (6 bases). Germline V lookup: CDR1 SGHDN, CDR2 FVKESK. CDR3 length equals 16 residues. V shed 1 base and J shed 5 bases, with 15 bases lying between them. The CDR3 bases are TGTGCCAGCAGCCAAGTGGGGCTAGCGCGAAACAATGAGCAGTTCTTC. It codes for CASSQVGLARNNEQFF. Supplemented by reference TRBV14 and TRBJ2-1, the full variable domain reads EAGVTQFPSHSVIEKGQTVTLRCDPISGHDNLYWYRRVMGKEIKFLLHFVKESKQDESGMPNNRFLAERTGGTYSTLKVQPAELEDSGVYFCASSQVGLARNNEQFFGPGTRLTVL.

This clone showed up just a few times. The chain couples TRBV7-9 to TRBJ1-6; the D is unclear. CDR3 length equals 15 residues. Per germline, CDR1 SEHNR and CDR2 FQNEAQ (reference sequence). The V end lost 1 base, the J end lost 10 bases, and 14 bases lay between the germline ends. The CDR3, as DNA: TGTGCCAGCAGCTTAGAGTGGGGAGCCTCGTCACCCCTCCACTTT. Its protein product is CASSLEWGASSPLHF. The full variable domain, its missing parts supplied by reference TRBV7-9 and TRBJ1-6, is DTGVSQNPRHKITKRGQNVTFRCDPISEHNRLYWYRQTLGQGPEFLTYFQNEAQLEKSRLLSDRFSAERPKGSFSTLEIQRTEQGDSAMYLCASSLEWGASSPLHFGNGTRLTVT.

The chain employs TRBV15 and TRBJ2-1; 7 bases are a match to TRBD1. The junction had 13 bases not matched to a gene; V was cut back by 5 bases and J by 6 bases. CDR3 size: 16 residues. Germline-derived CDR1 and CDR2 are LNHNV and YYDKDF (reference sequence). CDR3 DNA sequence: TGTGCCACCAGCGTCGGACAGGCGAGTCCCCCCAATGAGCAGTTCTTC. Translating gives CATSVGQASPPNEQFF. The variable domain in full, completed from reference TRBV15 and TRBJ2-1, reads DAMVIQNPRYQVTQFGKPVTLSCSQTLNHNVMYWYQQKSSQAPKLLFHYYDKDFNNEADTPDNFQSRRPNTSFCFLDIRSPGLGDTAMYLCATSVGQASPPNEQFFGPGTRLTVL.

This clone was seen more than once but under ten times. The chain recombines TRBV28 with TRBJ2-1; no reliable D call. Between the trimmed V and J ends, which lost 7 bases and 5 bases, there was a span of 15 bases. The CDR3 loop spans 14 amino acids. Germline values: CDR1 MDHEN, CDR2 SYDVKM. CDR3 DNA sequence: TGTGCCAGCATGAATTCCTTCGCGGACAATGAGCAGTTCTTC. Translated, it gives CASMNSFADNEQFF.

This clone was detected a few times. CDR3 residues: CASSTPSGGFYGYTF. The CDR3 DNA reads TGTGCCAGCAGTACCCCGTCAGGGGGATTCTATGGCTACACCTTC. This rearrangement joins TRBV6-5 to TRBJ1-2; 7 nucleotides line up with TRBD1. Looked up from germline, CDR1 is MNHEY and CDR2 is SVGAGI. V shed 5 bases and J 4 bases; nucleotides not matched to a gene: 10. The CDR3 has 15 amino acids.

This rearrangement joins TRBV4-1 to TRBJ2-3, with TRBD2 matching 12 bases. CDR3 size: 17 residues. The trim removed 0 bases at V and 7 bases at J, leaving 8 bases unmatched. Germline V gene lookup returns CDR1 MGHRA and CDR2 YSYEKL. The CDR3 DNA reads TGCGCCAGCAGCCAAGACCTGACTAGCGGGAGCACTAATACGCAGTATTTT. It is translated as CASSQDLTSGSTNTQYF.

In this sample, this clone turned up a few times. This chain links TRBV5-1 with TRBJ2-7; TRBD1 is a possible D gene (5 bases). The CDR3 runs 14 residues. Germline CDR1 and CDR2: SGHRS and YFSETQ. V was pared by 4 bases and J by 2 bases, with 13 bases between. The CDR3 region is CASSVGTGPYEQYF. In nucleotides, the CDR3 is TGCGCCAGCAGCGTGGGAACAGGCCCCTACGAGCAGTACTTC.

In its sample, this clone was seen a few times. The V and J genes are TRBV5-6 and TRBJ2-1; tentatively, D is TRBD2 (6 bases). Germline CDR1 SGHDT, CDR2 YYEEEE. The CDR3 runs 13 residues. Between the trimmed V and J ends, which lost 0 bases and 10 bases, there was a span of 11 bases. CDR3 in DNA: TGTGCCAGCAGCTTGGTCAGCAGCGGGGAGCAGTTCTTC. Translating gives CASSLVSSGEQFF.

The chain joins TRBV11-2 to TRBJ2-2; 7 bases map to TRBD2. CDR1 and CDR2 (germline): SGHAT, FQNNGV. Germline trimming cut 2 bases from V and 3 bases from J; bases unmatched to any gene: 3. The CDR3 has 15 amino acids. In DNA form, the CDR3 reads TGTGCCAGCAGCTTATATCTAGCGGACACCGGGGAGCTGTTTTTT. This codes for CASSLYLADTGELFF.

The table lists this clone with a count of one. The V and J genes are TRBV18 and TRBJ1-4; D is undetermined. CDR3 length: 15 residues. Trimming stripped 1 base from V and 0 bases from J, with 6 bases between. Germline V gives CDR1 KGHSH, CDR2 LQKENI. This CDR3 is CASSPRESTNEKLFF. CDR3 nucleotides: TGTGCCAGCTCACCACGAGAGTCAACTAATGAAAAACTGTTTTTT.

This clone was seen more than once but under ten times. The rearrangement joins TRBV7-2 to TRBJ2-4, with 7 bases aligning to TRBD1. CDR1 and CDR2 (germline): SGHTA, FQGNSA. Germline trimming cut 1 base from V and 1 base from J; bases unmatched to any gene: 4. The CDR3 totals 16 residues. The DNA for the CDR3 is TGTGCCAGCAGCTTAGGACAGGGTGGGGCCAAAAACATTCAGTACTTC. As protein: CASSLGQGGAKNIQYF.

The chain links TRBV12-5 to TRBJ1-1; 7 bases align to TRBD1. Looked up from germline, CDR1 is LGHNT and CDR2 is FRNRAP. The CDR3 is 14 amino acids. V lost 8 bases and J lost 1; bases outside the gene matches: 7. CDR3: CASQRGQTNTEAFF. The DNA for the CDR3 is TGTGCTAGTCAAAGGGGACAGACGAACACTGAAGCTTTCTTT.

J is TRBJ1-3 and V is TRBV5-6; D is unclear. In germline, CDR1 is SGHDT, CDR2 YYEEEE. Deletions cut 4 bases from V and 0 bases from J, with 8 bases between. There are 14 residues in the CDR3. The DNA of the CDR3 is TGTGCCAGCAGCGAGGAATTCTCTGGAAACACCATATATTTT. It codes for CASSEEFSGNTIYF. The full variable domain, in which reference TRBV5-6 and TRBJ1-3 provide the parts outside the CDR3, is DAGVTQSPTHLIKTRGQQVTLRCSPKSGHDTVSWYQQALGQGPQFIFQYYEEEERQRGNFPDRFSGHQFPNYSSELNVNALLLGDSALYLCASSEEFSGNTIYFGEGSWLTVV.

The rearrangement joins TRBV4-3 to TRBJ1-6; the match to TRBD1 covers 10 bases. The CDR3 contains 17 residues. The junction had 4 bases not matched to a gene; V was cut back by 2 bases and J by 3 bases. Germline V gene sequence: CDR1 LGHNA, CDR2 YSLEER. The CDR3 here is CASSQMTGGIYNSPLHF. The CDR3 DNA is TGCGCCAGCAGCCAAATGACAGGGGGCATCTATAATTCACCCCTCCACTTT.

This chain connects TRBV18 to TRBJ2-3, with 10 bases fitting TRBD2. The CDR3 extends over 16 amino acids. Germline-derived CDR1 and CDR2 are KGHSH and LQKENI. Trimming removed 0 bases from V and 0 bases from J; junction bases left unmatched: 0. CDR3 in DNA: TGTGCCAGCTCACCACCGGGACTAGCGAGCACAGATACGCAGTATTTT. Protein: CASSPPGLASTDTQYF.

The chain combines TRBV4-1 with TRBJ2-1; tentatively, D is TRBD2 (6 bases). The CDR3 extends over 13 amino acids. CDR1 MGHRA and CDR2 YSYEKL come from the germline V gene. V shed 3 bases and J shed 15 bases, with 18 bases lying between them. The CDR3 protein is CASSQNSGSEGFF. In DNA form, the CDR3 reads TGCGCCAGCAGCCAGAATAGCGGCTCGGAGGGGTTCTTC.